Presented here are 22 T cell receptor beta chains from one specimen sequenced in a study of CD8+ T cells in alopecia areata. Following extraction, RNA underwent reverse transcription to cDNA, which served as the sequencing template. Generated by immunoSEQ multiplex PCR, the TCRdb table keeps only in-frame clones and is missing some. The sample includes about 160,000 clones, about three fifths seen only once; the top ten take roughly 0.99%. Documented treatment: oral pan-JAK inhibitor, 5-10 mg twice daily. The material was CD4+ T cells sorted from blood, obtained at week 4, from a patient treated with tofacitinib. The receptors were sampled from a human donor with alopecia areata.

This clone has only one observation. CDR3 coding DNA: TGTGCCAGCAGTGGTCAGGGGGGTAGCAATCAGCCCCAGCATTTT. It is translated as CASSGQGGSNQPQHF. The chain carries TRBV2 and TRBJ1-5; 7 bases match TRBD1. V lost 4 bases to trimming and J lost 0 bases; unmatched junction nucleotides: 3. CDR1 and CDR2 (germline): SNHLY, FYNNEI. The CDR3 covers 15 residues. Full variable domain (outside the CDR3, taken from reference TRBV2 and TRBJ1-5): EPEVTQTPSHQVTQMGQEVILRCVPISNHLYFYWYRQILGQKVEFLVSFYNNEISEKSEIFDDQFSVERPDGSNFTLKIRSTKLEDSAMYFCASSGQGGSNQPQHFGDGTRLSIL.

The gene calls are TRBV4-1 and TRBJ1-5; 9 bases agree with TRBD1. CDR3 length equals 17 residues. The V segment lost 0 bases and the J segment 3 bases; nucleotides outside the gene matches: 6. Germline V gene data show CDR1 as MGHRA and CDR2 as YSYEKL. Written as DNA, the CDR3 is TGCGCCAGCAGCCAAGAGGGACAGGGCACAATCAATCAGCCCCAGCATTTT. This gives the protein CASSQEGQGTINQPQHF.

This clone was seen a few times. This chain uses TRBV15 with TRBJ2-1; D is perhaps TRBD2 (7 bases). This CDR3 is built from 14 residues. Deletions cut 3 bases from V and 6 bases from J, with 12 bases between. Germline CDR1 and CDR2: LNHNV and YYDKDF (reference sequence). This chain's CDR3 is CATSRGGPGNEQFF. In DNA form, the CDR3 reads TGTGCCACCAGCAGGGGGGGGCCGGGCAATGAGCAGTTCTTC.

This chain joins TRBV15 and TRBJ1-2; D remains unclear. The CDR3 runs to 11 residues. V lost 5 bases and J 6 bases, leaving 7 bases between the germline ends. In germline, CDR1 is LNHNV, CDR2 YYDKDF (reference sequence). CDR3 in DNA: TGTGCCACCAGCGGGCGGAATGGCTACACCTTC. Amino acid sequence: CATSGRNGYTF.

For this clone: Other DNA sequences in this sample translate to the same CDR3. The chain has TRBV6-5 and TRBJ2-7; the D gene is possibly TRBD2 (5 bases). V gave up 2 bases and J gave up 1 base, with 6 bases separating them. The CDR3 runs 13 residues. Germline V CDR1 and CDR2: MNHEY, SVGAGI. The CDR3 protein is CASSYPGSYEQYF. CDR3 nucleotides: TGTGCCAGCAGTTACCCGGGGTCCTACGAGCAGTACTTC.

This chain joins TRBV2 and TRBJ2-3; D is unclear. This CDR3 has 14 amino acids. The V end lost 3 bases, the J end lost 6 bases, and 13 bases lay between the germline ends. Looked up from germline, CDR1 is SNHLY and CDR2 is FYNNEI. As DNA, the CDR3 is TGTGCCAGCAGTGATCTGGGATTATCCGATACGCAGTATTTT. It translates to CASSDLGLSDTQYF.

This clone was detected a few times. The rearrangement joins TRBV9 to TRBJ1-4; D gene unclear. V gave up 4 bases and J gave up 8 bases, with 15 bases separating them. CDR3 length equals 14 residues. Looked up from germline, CDR1 is SGDLS and CDR2 is YYNGEE. The CDR3 DNA is TGTGCCAGCAGCCCCCGGGCCCTGGGGGAAAAACTGTTTTTT. It encodes CASSPRALGEKLFF.

The gene calls are TRBV6-1 and TRBJ1-4; D not certain. From germline, CDR1 is MNHNS and CDR2 SASEGT. CDR3 length: 15 amino acids. The ends were cut back, 6 bases at V and 4 bases at J, with 15 bases in the middle. The CDR3 nucleotides read TGTGCCAGCAGGGCAGACGGAGCCCGTAATGAAAAACTGTTTTTT. Amino acids: CASRADGARNEKLFF.

The chain uses TRBV27 and TRBJ1-1, with D possibly TRBD1 on 6 matching bases. V lost 5 bases to trimming and J lost 5 bases, with 18 bases between them. The CDR3 extends over 15 amino acids. CDR1 is MNHEY and CDR2 is SMNVEV in the germline V gene (reference sequence). CDR3: CASSVDWGGRTEAFF. The CDR3 region has the DNA TGTGCCAGCAGTGTAGACTGGGGGGGGCGAACTGAAGCTTTCTTT.

This clone was counted only a few times. The chain couples TRBV29-1 to TRBJ2-2, with 8 bases lining up with TRBD1. Per the germline V gene, CDR1 is SQVTM and CDR2 is ANQGSEA. This CDR3 contains 16 residues. V shed 7 bases, J shed 3 bases, and the junction held 13 bases outside the gene matches. The CDR3 protein is CSALGRTGTDTGELFF. Written as DNA, the CDR3 is TGCAGCGCTCTAGGGCGGACAGGGACGGACACCGGGGAGCTGTTTTTT.

J is TRBJ2-1 and V is TRBV11-2, with 12 bases identical to TRBD2. Looked up from germline, CDR1 is SGHAT and CDR2 is FQNNGV. Losses at the gene ends were 5 bases for V and 8 bases for J; bases not matched to a gene: 10. CDR3 size: 16 residues. CDR3 amino acids: CASSLAGGPISDEQFF. The CDR3 bases are TGTGCCAGCAGCCTAGCGGGGGGGCCTATCTCGGATGAGCAGTTCTTC.

The chain has TRBV2 and TRBJ1-1; maybe TRBD1 (6 bases). This CDR3 spans 12 amino acids. The ends were cut back, 6 bases at V and 9 bases at J, with 14 bases in the middle. Germline CDR1 and CDR2: SNHLY and FYNNEI. CDR3 in DNA: TGTGCCAGCAGCATTGGGGGGCCTCAAGCTTTCTTT. It yields the protein CASSIGGPQAFF.

The rearrangement joins TRBV4-3 to TRBJ2-2; TRBD2 matches 10 bases. The CDR3 contains 17 residues. CDR1 and CDR2 from the germline V gene are LGHNA and YSLEER. After removal of 1 base from V and 4 bases from J, the junction contained 6 bases not matched to a gene. The CDR3 region is CASSQGSGGAATGELFF. The CDR3 DNA reads as TGCGCCAGCAGCCAAGGAAGCGGGGGGGCGGCCACCGGGGAGCTGTTTTTT.

The chain employs TRBV29-1 and TRBJ2-7; D is unclear. Germline V gives CDR1 SQVTM, CDR2 ANQGSEA. V was clipped by 0 bases and J by 6 bases, with 18 bases between them. The CDR3 covers 15 residues. The CDR3 spells CSVEELTRTDSEQYF. The CDR3 coding sequence is TGCAGCGTTGAAGAACTAACGAGGACGGATAGCGAGCAGTACTTC.

V usage is TRBV29-1 and J usage is TRBJ1-1, with 10 positions matching TRBD1. The length of the CDR3 is 15 residues. Germline lookup yields CDR1 SQVTM and CDR2 ANQGSEA. With 7 bases clipped from V and 1 base from J, the junction kept 9 bases outside the gene matches. The CDR3 DNA reads TGCAGCGGCACCCGGGACAGGGGACCGAACACTGAAGCTTTCTTT. It encodes CSGTRDRGPNTEAFF.

The chain combines TRBV5-4 with TRBJ2-1; possibly TRBD1 or TRBD2 for D (5 bases each). Germline loops: CDR1 SGHNT, CDR2 YYREEE (reference sequence). The V end lost 4 bases, the J end lost 5 bases, and 16 bases lay between the germline ends. CDR3 length: 15 residues. DNA for the CDR3: TGTGCCAGCAGCCCGGGATCGGCAGGGAACAATGAGCAGTTCTTC. It yields the protein CASSPGSAGNNEQFF.

The chain carries TRBV27 and TRBJ2-2; TRBD1 aligns across 10 bases. The CDR3 length is 16 residues. The germline CDR1 and CDR2 sequences are MNHEY and SMNVEV (reference sequence). Unmatched junction bases numbered 7, after V lost 6 bases and J lost 3 bases. The CDR3 DNA follows: TGTGCCAGCAGCTCCGACGGGACAGGGGACACCGGGGAGCTGTTTTTT. This gives the protein CASSSDGTGDTGELFF.

This clone was observed a handful of times. The V gene is TRBV5-6, the J gene TRBJ2-5, with a tentative D call TRBD2 (6 bases). CDR1 is SGHDT, CDR2 YYEEEE, per germline. The length of the CDR3 is 15 residues. V gave up 3 bases and J gave up 1 base, with 13 bases separating them. The CDR3 protein is CASSWPGTRQETQYF. DNA for the CDR3: TGTGCCAGCAGCTGGCCCGGGACTCGCCAAGAGACCCAGTACTTC. The full variable domain, rest sourced from reference TRBV5-6 and TRBJ2-5, is DAGVTQSPTHLIKTRGQQVTLRCSPKSGHDTVSWYQQALGQGPQFIFQYYEEEERQRGNFPDRFSGHQFPNYSSELNVNALLLGDSALYLCASSWPGTRQETQYFGPGTRLLVL.

This clone was observed a few times. The chain employs TRBV19 and TRBJ1-2, with D hard to call. Germline V gene lookup returns CDR1 LNHDA and CDR2 SQIVND (reference sequence). CDR3 size: 13 residues. V was clipped by 3 bases and J by 5 bases, with 10 bases between them. Here the CDR3 DNA reads TGTGCCAGTAGTATCGAAGACGGATATGGCTACACCTTC. Protein sequence: CASSIEDGYGYTF.

This sequence joins TRBV5-1 and TRBJ2-6; D is unclear. The V gene lost 0 bases and the J gene lost 1 base, with 2 bases spanning the gap. The CDR3 spans 14 residues. CDR1 is SGHRS and CDR2 is YFSETQ in the germline V gene. CDR3 DNA sequence: TGCGCCAGCAGCTTGGCTTCTGGGGCCAACGTCCTGACTTTC. Protein product: CASSLASGANVLTF.

The V and J genes are TRBV15 and TRBJ2-2, with no clear D. Between the trimmed V and J ends, which lost 1 base and 3 bases, there was a span of 6 bases. This CDR3 contains 14 residues. The germline CDR1 and CDR2 sequences are LNHNV and YYDKDF (reference sequence). The CDR3: CATSRVSDTGELFF. CDR3 bases: TGTGCCACCAGCAGAGTGTCAGACACCGGGGAGCTGTTTTTT.

This clone was seen more than once but under ten times. The chain combines TRBV7-8 with TRBJ1-1; D call uncertain. Between the trimmed V and J ends, which lost 3 bases and 3 bases, there was a span of 2 bases. CDR1 and CDR2 from the germline V gene are SGHVS and FQNEAQ. The length of the CDR3 is 11 residues. CDR3 amino acids: CASSLDTEAFF. CDR3 sequence (DNA): TGTGCCAGCAGCTTGGACACTGAAGCTTTCTTT.